The 26 T cell receptor beta chains listed next were all sequenced from one sample in a study of neurological immune-mediated disorders. A single record per CDR3 protein comes from TCRdb applying MiXCR to the 5' RACE reads. The sample holds fewer than 90,000 distinct CDR3 sequences, around 5% seen once. Material for sequencing was PBMCs. These receptors came from a man aged 18 to 35 with multiple sclerosis.

With respect to this clonotype: Being one base from a much bigger clone, this may be a read error. J is TRBJ2-7 and V is TRBV5-6; unclear D gene. This CDR3 contains 13 residues. From germline, CDR1 is SGHDT and CDR2 YYEEEE. V was pared by 4 bases and J by 1 base, with 9 bases between. CDR3 DNA: TGTGCCAGCAGCCCGGAAGGATCCTACGAGCAGTACTTC. Translated, it gives CASSPEGSYEQYF. Full variable domain (remainder filled in from reference TRBV5-6 and TRBJ2-7): DAGVTQSPTHLIKTRGQQVTLRCSPKSGHDTVSWYQQALGQGPQFIFQYYEEEERQRGNFPDRFSGHQFPNYSSELNVNALLLGDSALYLCASSPEGSYEQYFGPGTRLTVT.

This clonotype was observed at least ten times. CDR3 nucleotide sequence: TGCGCCAGCAGCTCGGACAGGGTAAGCTCCTACAATGAGCAGTTCTTC. Encoded protein: CASSSDRVSSYNEQFF. The chain joins TRBV5-1 to TRBJ2-1; 8 nucleotides match TRBD1. This CDR3 is 16 amino acids long. Germline V gene lookup returns CDR1 SGHRS and CDR2 YFSETQ. V was pared by 3 bases and J by 0 bases, with 5 bases of the junction left unmatched.

This clonotype was seen at least ten times. This rearrangement joins TRBV24-1 to TRBJ2-1; TRBD1 matches at 9 bases. The CDR3 is 16 residues long. CDR1 is KGHDR, CDR2 SFDVKD, per germline. The J segment lost 5 bases and the V segment lost 4 bases, leaving 8 bases of the junction unmatched. CDR3 in amino acids: CATSEHTGGPNNEQFF. The DNA for the CDR3 is TGTGCCACCAGTGAACATACAGGGGGCCCCAACAATGAGCAGTTCTTC.

There are many counts of this clonotype. The chain has TRBV20-1 and TRBJ1-4; TRBD1 agrees at 10 bases. CDR3 length equals 15 residues. Unmatched junction bases numbered 6, after V lost 2 bases and J lost 6 bases. The germline V gene encodes CDR1 DFQATT and CDR2 SNEGSKA (reference sequence). The CDR3 DNA reads as TGCAGTGCTAGACCGAGGACAGGGGGTTATGAAAAACTGTTTTTT. It codes for CSARPRTGGYEKLFF.

In this sample, this clonotype turned up many times. The V call is TRBV5-1, the J call TRBJ2-4; TRBD2 might be the D (6 bases). The V end was cut by 0 bases, the J end by 0 bases, with 13 bases between. The CDR3 length is 17 residues. Germline V lookup: CDR1 SGHRS, CDR2 YFSETQ. The CDR3 loop reads CASSLGTAGTAKNIQYF. In DNA form, the CDR3 reads TGCGCCAGCAGCTTGGGAACGGCGGGAACAGCCAAAAACATTCAGTACTTC.

This clonotype has ten or more counts. The J gene is TRBJ2-7, the V gene TRBV5-1, with 7 bases matching TRBD1. J was trimmed by 5 bases and V by 2 bases; bases with no gene match: 4. CDR1 is SGHRS and CDR2 is YFSETQ in the germline V gene. The CDR3 spans 13 residues. This CDR3 is CASSFPQGNEQYF. The DNA for the CDR3 is TGCGCCAGCAGCTTTCCACAGGGGAACGAGCAGTACTTC. Together with reference TRBV5-1 and TRBJ2-7, the CDR3 gives the full variable domain: KAGVTQTPRYLIKTRGQQVTLSCSPISGHRSVSWYQQTPGQGLQFLFEYFSETQRNKGNFPGRFSGRQFSNSRSEMNVSTLELGDSALYLCASSFPQGNEQYFGPGTRLTVT.

This clonotype was detected ten times or more. The chain employs TRBV4-2 and TRBJ2-2; 15 nucleotides align to TRBD2. V gave up 1 base and J gave up 6 bases; unmatched junction bases: 0. This CDR3 spans 16 amino acids. The germline gives CDR1 LGHNA, CDR2 YNFKEQ. The CDR3 region has the DNA TGTGCCAGCAGCCAAGGGACTAGCGGGAGGGCCGGGGAGCTGTTTTTT. Its translation: CASSQGTSGRAGELFF.

This clonotype was counted at least ten times. J is TRBJ2-3 and V is TRBV5-1; TRBD1 aligns across 8 bases. Unmatched junction bases numbered 6, after V lost 4 bases and J lost 2 bases. Germline CDR1 SGHRS, CDR2 YFSETQ. This CDR3 region has 15 residues. The CDR3 sequence: CASSDGQGVTDTQYF. The CDR3 nucleotides are TGCGCCAGCAGCGACGGACAGGGAGTCACAGATACGCAGTATTTT.

In its sample, this clonotype was seen a few times. Given a much more abundant clone one base away, this may be a read error. This sequence joins TRBV29-1 and TRBJ1-1; no clear D. This CDR3 is 13 amino acids long. Germline V gene lookup returns CDR1 SQVTM and CDR2 ANQGSEA. V gave up 1 base and J gave up 4 bases, with 10 bases separating them. CDR3 coding DNA: TGCAGCGTTGAAGTTAATAAGGGCACTGAAGCTTTCTTT. The encoded protein is CSVEVNKGTEAFF.

This clonotype was observed many times. The chain couples TRBV27 to TRBJ2-1; 7 bases line up with TRBD2. Losses at the gene ends were 6 bases for V and 2 bases for J; bases not matched to a gene: 7. The CDR3 runs 15 residues. Germline values: CDR1 MNHEY, CDR2 SMNVEV (reference sequence). The CDR3 DNA is TGTGCCAGCAGCGCCTCGGCGGGAGCCTACAATGAGCAGTTCTTC. Amino acid sequence: CASSASAGAYNEQFF.

Only a few counts were recorded for this clonotype. V and J are TRBV4-2 and TRBJ2-1, with D possibly called TRBD1 or TRBD2 (6 bases each). Germline lookup yields CDR1 LGHNA and CDR2 YNFKEQ. The CDR3 is 16 residues long. The V end lost 0 bases, the J end lost 7 bases, and 16 bases lay between the germline ends. The CDR3 nucleotides are TGTGCCAGCAGCCAAGATTGGGCTAGAGGGGGGAATGAGCAGTTCTTC. Its translation: CASSQDWARGGNEQFF.

This clonotype was counted at least ten times. CDR3 coding DNA: TGTGCCAGCAGCAAAGGGCTTGGACTAGCGGGGCACAATGAGCAGTTCTTC. Amino acid sequence: CASSKGLGLAGHNEQFF. The V and J genes are TRBV5-5 and TRBJ2-1; TRBD2 matches at 12 bases. Trimming cost V 4 bases and J 5 bases; bases outside gene matches: 10. This CDR3 is 17 amino acids long. CDR1 and CDR2 from the germline V gene are SGHKS and YYEKEE (reference sequence).

This clonotype was recorded at least ten times. The CDR3 DNA is TGTGCCAGCAGCCCTCAGGCGGGGACAGGGGGGGCTAACTATGGCTACACCTTC. Its translation: CASSPQAGTGGANYGYTF. The V and J genes are TRBV7-6 and TRBJ1-2; 11 nucleotides match TRBD1. The CDR3 loop spans 18 amino acids. CDR1 is SGHVS, CDR2 FNYEAQ, per germline. Trimming removed 5 bases from V and 0 bases from J; junction bases left unmatched: 11.

This clonotype has a count of ten or more. The chain combines TRBV20-1 with TRBJ1-1; no firm D call. V was pared by 6 bases and J by 0 bases, with 11 bases between. Germline CDR1 DFQATT, CDR2 SNEGSKA (reference sequence). CDR3 size: 13 residues. This CDR3 is CSASTYMNTEAFF. The CDR3, as DNA: TGCAGTGCCTCCACATACATGAACACTGAAGCTTTCTTT.

The sample holds many counts of this clonotype. The V and J genes are TRBV28 and TRBJ2-3; 7 bases are a match to TRBD2. The CDR3 loop spans 16 amino acids. The junction had 10 bases not matched to a gene; V was cut back by 6 bases and J by 1 base. Germline-derived CDR1 and CDR2 are MDHEN and SYDVKM. The CDR3 sequence: CASSTLAGARTDTQYF. The CDR3 bases are TGTGCCAGCAGCACCCTCGCGGGAGCTCGCACAGATACGCAGTATTTT.

This clonotype was counted ten times or more. The rearrangement joins TRBV5-1 to TRBJ2-3, with 9 bases identical to TRBD2. V lost 7 bases to trimming and J lost 5 bases; unmatched junction nucleotides: 8. The CDR3 consists of 14 residues. Germline lookup yields CDR1 SGHRS and CDR2 YFSETQ. The CDR3 DNA is TGCGCCAGCGGCGGCGGGGGGGCCGAAGATACGCAGTATTTT. It yields the protein CASGGGGAEDTQYF.

This clonotype was seen many times. This sequence joins TRBV11-2 and TRBJ1-1; TRBD1 might be the D (5 bases). V lost 3 bases and J 3 bases, leaving 11 bases between the germline ends. Germline CDR1 is SGHAT and CDR2 is FQNNGV. The CDR3 length is 14 residues. The CDR3 nucleotides are TGTGCCAGCAGCTTGACAGAAGGGGACACTGAAGCTTTCTTT. Its translation is CASSLTEGDTEAFF.

This rearrangement joins TRBV12-3 or TRBV12-4 to TRBJ2-5; no clear D gene. This CDR3 is 14 amino acids long. Deletions cut 1 base from V and 8 bases from J, with 14 bases between. CDR3 amino acids: CASSLVNLRSTQYF. CDR3 sequence (DNA): TGTGCCAGCAGTTTAGTAAATCTTCGTAGCACCCAGTACTTC.

This clonotype has a count of ten or more. This chain connects TRBV14 to TRBJ2-1, with D uncertain. Trimming took off 1 base at V and 7 bases at J, with 11 bases between the two ends. This CDR3 has 14 amino acids. The germline CDR1 and CDR2 sequences are SGHDN and FVKESK. DNA of the CDR3: TGTGCCAGCAGCCAAGTTTCAGTAAGGAATGAGCAGTTCTTC. This gives the protein CASSQVSVRNEQFF. Full variable domain (remainder filled in from reference TRBV14 and TRBJ2-1): EAGVTQFPSHSVIEKGQTVTLRCDPISGHDNLYWYRRVMGKEIKFLLHFVKESKQDESGMPNNRFLAERTGGTYSTLKVQPAELEDSGVYFCASSQVSVRNEQFFGPGTRLTVL.

The sample holds a few counts of this clonotype. A read error may explain this, as a much larger clone is one base away. This chain connects TRBV5-1 to TRBJ2-3, with D unclear. The germline gives CDR1 SGHRS, CDR2 YFSETQ. This CDR3 contains 13 residues. V lost 4 bases, J lost 3 bases, and 9 bases lay in between. The CDR3 DNA reads TGCGCCAGCAGCCTCGCCACTACAGATACGCAGTATTTT. It yields the protein CASSLATTDTQYF. Combining the CDR3 with reference TRBV5-1 and TRBJ2-3 gives the whole variable domain KAGVTQTPRYLIKTRGQQVTLSCSPISGHRSVSWYQQTPGQGLQFLFEYFSETQRNKGNFPGRFSGRQFSNSRSEMNVSTLELGDSALYLCASSLATTDTQYFGPGTRLTVL.

The chain couples TRBV5-1 to TRBJ2-3, with 7 bases lining up with TRBD1. The ends lost 3 bases at V and 6 bases at J; junction bases unmatched: 7. This CDR3 spans 14 amino acids. CDR1 SGHRS and CDR2 YFSETQ come from the germline V gene. The CDR3 DNA follows: TGCGCCAGCAGCTCGCAAACGGACAGGGATACGCAGTATTTT. It is translated as CASSSQTDRDTQYF.

This clonotype has ten or more counts. The chain carries TRBV20-1 and TRBJ2-1; no clear D gene. The germline V gene has CDR1 DFQATT and CDR2 SNEGSKA (reference sequence). The CDR3 covers 14 residues. V dropped 1 base and J dropped 9 bases, with 16 bases sitting between them. CDR3 nucleotide sequence: TGCAGTGCTAGAGTTCGCTTACCGGTCCGTGAGCAGTTCTTC. It is translated as CSARVRLPVREQFF.

This clonotype has ten or more counts. The chain carries TRBV6-1 and TRBJ1-5; 8 bases align to TRBD1. The germline gives CDR1 MNHNS, CDR2 SASEGT. CDR3 length: 13 residues. V shed 4 bases, J shed 9 bases, and the junction held 5 bases outside the gene matches. CDR3 DNA sequence: TGTGCCAGCAGTGGACAGGGGTTGAGGCCCCAGCATTTT. Amino acid sequence: CASSGQGLRPQHF.

This clonotype came up many times. V and J are TRBV20-1 and TRBJ2-3, with D possibly matching TRBD1 (6 bases). Trimming took off 1 base at V and 1 base at J, with 15 bases between the two ends. The CDR3 loop spans 16 amino acids. Per the germline V gene, CDR1 is DFQATT and CDR2 is SNEGSKA (reference sequence). The CDR3 region has the DNA TGCAGTGCTAGAGGGGCCAGGGGTTGGGGCACAGATACGCAGTATTTT. It is translated as CSARGARGWGTDTQYF.

Many counts were recorded for this clonotype. The rearrangement joins TRBV2 to TRBJ1-3; TRBD1 might be the D (6 bases). The CDR3 has 15 residues. The germline CDR1 and CDR2 sequences are SNHLY and FYNNEI. The V and J ends lost 2 bases and 3 bases respectively, with 11 bases between them. The chain's CDR3 is CASSELQGLGNTIYF. For the CDR3, the DNA is TGTGCCAGCAGTGAACTACAGGGACTTGGAAACACCATATATTTT.

The chain joins TRBV18 to TRBJ2-1; D possibly matches TRBD1 or TRBD2 (5 bases each). The CDR3 covers 13 residues. Trimming took off 4 bases at V and 5 bases at J, with 9 bases between the two ends. The germline V gene encodes CDR1 KGHSH and CDR2 LQKENI. The CDR3 sequence is CASSRGTDNEQFF. The CDR3 DNA reads as TGTGCCAGCTCACGGGGGACCGACAATGAGCAGTTCTTC.